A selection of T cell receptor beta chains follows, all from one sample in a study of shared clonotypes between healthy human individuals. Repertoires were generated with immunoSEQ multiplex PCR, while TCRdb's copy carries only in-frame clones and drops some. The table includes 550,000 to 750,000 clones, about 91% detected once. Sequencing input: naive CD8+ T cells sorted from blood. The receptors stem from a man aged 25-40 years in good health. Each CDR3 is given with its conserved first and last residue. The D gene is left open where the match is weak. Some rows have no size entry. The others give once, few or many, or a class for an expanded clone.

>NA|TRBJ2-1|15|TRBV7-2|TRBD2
TGTGCCAGCAGCTTGGAACGGGAGGGCCAATACGAGCAGTTCTTC
CASSLEREGQYEQFF
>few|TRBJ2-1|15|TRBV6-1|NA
TGTGCCAGCACCGAGGGAGACAGAGCGAGCAATGAGCAGTTCTTC
CASTEGDRASNEQFF
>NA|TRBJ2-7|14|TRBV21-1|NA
TGTGCCAGCACCTGGGGGGGTCCTGCCTACGAGCAGTACTTC
CASTWGGPAYEQYF
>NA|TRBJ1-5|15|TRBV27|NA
TGTGCCAGCAGTTTAATCGGGGGCAGCAATCAGCCCCAGCATTTT
CASSLIGGSNQPQHF
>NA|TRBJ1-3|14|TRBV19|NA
TGTGCCAGTAGCTCGAGGGGGTCTGGAAACACCATATATTTT
CASSSRGSGNTIYF
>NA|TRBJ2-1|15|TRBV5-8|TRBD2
TGTGCCAGCAGCGTGGGACTAGCGGGAGGCGATGAGCAGTTCTTC
CASSVGLAGGDEQFF
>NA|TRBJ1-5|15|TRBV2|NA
TGTGCCAGCAGTGGGGGCAGAGGGAGGAATCAGCCCCAGCATTTT
CASSGGRGRNQPQHF
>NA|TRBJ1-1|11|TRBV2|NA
TGTGCCAGCATAGGGATCAGAGAAGCTTTCTTT
CASIGIREAFF
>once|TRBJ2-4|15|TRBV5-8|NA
TGTGCCAGCCCCGGAACACAGAGAGCCAAAAACATTCAGTACTTC
CASPGTQRAKNIQYF
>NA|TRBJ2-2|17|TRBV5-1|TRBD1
TGCGCCAGCAGCTCCTCAACAAGACAGGGGAACACCGGGGAGCTGTTTTTT
CASSSSTRQGNTGELFF
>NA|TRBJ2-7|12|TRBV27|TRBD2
TGTGCCAGCCGCGGGAGTTTCAACGAGCAGTACTTC
CASRGSFNEQYF
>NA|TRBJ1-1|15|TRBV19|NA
TGTGCCAGTAGTATTTGGGGGGCCGGGAACACTGAAGCTTTCTTT
CASSIWGAGNTEAFF
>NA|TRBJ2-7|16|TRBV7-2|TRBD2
TGTGCCAGCAGCTTATTTTGGGGTAGCGGGAGCTACGAGCAGTACTTC
CASSLFWGSGSYEQYF
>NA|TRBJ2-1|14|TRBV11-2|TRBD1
TGTGCCAGCAGGAACAGGGGCTCCTACAATGAGCAGTTCTTC
CASRNRGSYNEQFF
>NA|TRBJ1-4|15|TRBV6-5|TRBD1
TGTGCCAGCAGTTACCTCGGGACAGGCAATGAAAAACTGTTTTTT
CASSYLGTGNEKLFF
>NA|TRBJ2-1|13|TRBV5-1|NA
TGCGCCAGCAGCTTAGAAGGGGTCGATGAGCAGTTCTTC
CASSLEGVDEQFF
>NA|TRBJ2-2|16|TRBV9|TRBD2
TGTGCCAGCAGCGTTGAACTAGCGGGAAACACCGGGGAGCTGTTTTTT
CASSVELAGNTGELFF
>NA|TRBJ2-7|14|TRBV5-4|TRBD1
TGTGCCAGCAGCCGGGACAGGATAGTGTGGGAGCAGTACTTC
CASSRDRIVWEQYF
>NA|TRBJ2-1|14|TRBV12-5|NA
TGTGCTAGTGGTAGGGGAAATTTATACAATGAGCAGTTCTTC
CASGRGNLYNEQFF
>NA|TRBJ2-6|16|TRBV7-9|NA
TGTGCCAGCAGCTTCCTGAGACCATCTGGGGCCAACGTCCTGACTTTC
CASSFLRPSGANVLTF
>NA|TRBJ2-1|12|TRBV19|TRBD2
TGTGCCAGTAGCGGGACTACCAATGAGCAGTTCTTC
CASSGTTNEQFF
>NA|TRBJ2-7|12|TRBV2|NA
TGTGCCAGCTCCAGAAACTCCTACGAGCAGTACTTC
CASSRNSYEQYF